This entry features one T cell receptor (beta chain) sequence. Its target is not known. Sample time point: pre-treatment baseline. Sampling occurred pretreatment (T0) and at week 3 (W3), after cycle one of checkpoint blockade. Patients had no prior systemic cancer treatment, immunosuppressants or other active cancers. The assay was immunoSEQ multiplex PCR, and TCRdb's table has in-frame clones only and misses some. Among several thousand clones listed, approximately 85% were seen once. These data belong to a study of blood T cell dynamics during melanoma immunotherapy. Looking at the study overall: First-line therapy was either pembrolizumab or nivolumab with ipilimumab for metastatic melanoma. The study, taken as a whole, reports: Clones driving repertoire changes may be melanoma-specific or general immune activation.

The germline V and J ends were trimmed by 3 bases and 2 bases, with 11 bases remaining between them. The CDR3 totals 14 residues. The V gene's germline CDR1 is SNHLY and CDR2 FYNNEI. Specimen: blood, collected from a patient treated with checkpoint blockade. V gene TRBV2 combines with J gene TRBJ2-7; D is perhaps TRBD2 (6 bases). The sequence came from a human donor with melanoma. CDR3 coding DNA: TGTGCCAGCAGTGACGGAGGGTATACCTACGAGCAGTACTTC. Encoded protein: CASSDGGYTYEQYF.